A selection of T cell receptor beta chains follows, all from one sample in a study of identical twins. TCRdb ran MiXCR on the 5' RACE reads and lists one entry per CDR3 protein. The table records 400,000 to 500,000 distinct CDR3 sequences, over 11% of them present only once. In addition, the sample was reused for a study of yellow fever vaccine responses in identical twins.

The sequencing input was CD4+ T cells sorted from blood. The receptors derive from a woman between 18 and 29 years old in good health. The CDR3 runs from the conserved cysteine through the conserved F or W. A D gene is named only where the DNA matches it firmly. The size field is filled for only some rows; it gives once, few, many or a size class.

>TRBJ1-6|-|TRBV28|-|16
CASSGGTLIYNSPLHF
TGTGCCAGCAGTGGGGGGACACTTATCTATAATTCACCCCTCCACTTT
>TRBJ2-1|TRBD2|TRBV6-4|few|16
CASSDSGGRAMNEQFF
TGTGCCAGCAGTGACTCTGGCGGGAGGGCAATGAATGAGCAGTTCTTC
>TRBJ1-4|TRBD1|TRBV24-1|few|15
CATSEAGTGGEKLFF
TGTGCCACCAGTGAGGCCGGGACAGGGGGTGAAAAACTGTTTTTT
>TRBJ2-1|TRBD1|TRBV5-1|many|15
CASSPRDSIINEQFF
TGCGCCAGCAGCCCCCGGGACAGTATCATCAATGAGCAGTTCTTC
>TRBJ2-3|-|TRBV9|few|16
CASSDAGGAITDTQYF
TGTGCCAGCAGCGATGCAGGGGGGGCCATCACAGATACGCAGTATTTT
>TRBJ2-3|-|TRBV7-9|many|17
CASSLAQGGSVADTQYF
TGTGCCAGCAGTCTCGCTCAGGGCGGAAGTGTTGCAGATACGCAGTATTTT
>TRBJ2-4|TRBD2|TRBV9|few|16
CASSPQRSSGVNIQYF
TGTGCCAGCAGCCCACAGAGGAGCAGCGGGGTTAACATTCAGTACTTC
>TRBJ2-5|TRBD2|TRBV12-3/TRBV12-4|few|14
CASRAGEGRETQYF
TGTGCCAGCAGGGCGGGGGAGGGCCGGGAGACCCAGTACTTC
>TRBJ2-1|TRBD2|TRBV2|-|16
CASKVWTSGRSNEQFF
TGTGCCAGCAAAGTTTGGACTAGCGGGAGGTCAAATGAGCAGTTCTTC
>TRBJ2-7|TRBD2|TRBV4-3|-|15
CASSQLAGGSDEQYF
TGCGCCAGCAGCCAATTAGCGGGAGGATCCGACGAGCAGTACTTC
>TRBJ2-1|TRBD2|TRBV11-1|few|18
CASSRTPGTSGRANEQFF
TGTGCCAGCAGCCGTACCCCCGGGACTAGCGGGAGGGCCAATGAGCAGTTCTTC
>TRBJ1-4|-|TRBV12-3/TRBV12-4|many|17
CASSVGVMITTNEKLFF
TGTGCCAGCAGTGTAGGAGTCATGATTACAACTAATGAAAAACTGTTTTTT
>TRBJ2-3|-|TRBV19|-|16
CASSQRGGPSLNTQYF
TGTGCCAGTAGCCAGCGTGGGGGGCCATCATTAAATACGCAGTATTTT
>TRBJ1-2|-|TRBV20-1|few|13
CSARAGPIYGYTF
TGCAGTGCTAGAGCAGGACCGATCTATGGCTACACCTTC
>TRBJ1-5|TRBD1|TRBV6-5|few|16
CASSYHGTGINQPQHF
TGTGCCAGCAGTTACCACGGGACAGGGATCAATCAGCCCCAGCATTTT
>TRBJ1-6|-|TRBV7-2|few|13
CASSLGRISPLHF
TGTGCCAGCAGCCTCGGACGCATTTCACCCCTCCACTTT
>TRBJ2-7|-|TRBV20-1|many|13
CSVPIGENYEQYF
TGCAGTGTTCCGATTGGCGAGAACTACGAGCAGTACTTC
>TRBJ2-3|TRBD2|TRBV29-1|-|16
CSVAGTSGASTDTQYF
TGCAGCGTAGCCGGGACTAGCGGGGCAAGCACAGATACGCAGTATTTT
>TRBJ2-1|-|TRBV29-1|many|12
CSVYDGGREQFF
TGCAGCGTTTACGATGGGGGTCGCGAGCAGTTCTTC
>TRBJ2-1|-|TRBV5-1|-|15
CASSSGHGNHNEQFF
TGCGCCAGCAGCTCTGGACACGGAAACCACAATGAGCAGTTCTTC
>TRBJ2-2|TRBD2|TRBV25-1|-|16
CASSERGTSGTGELFF
TGTGCCAGCAGTGAAAGAGGGACTAGCGGCACCGGGGAGCTGTTTTTT
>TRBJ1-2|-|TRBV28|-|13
CASSSPEAEGYTF
TGTGCCAGCAGTTCACCAGAGGCGGAGGGCTACACCTTC
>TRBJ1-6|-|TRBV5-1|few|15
CASNNDAGQNSPLHF
TGCGCCAGCAACAACGATGCGGGGCAAAATTCACCCCTCCACTTT
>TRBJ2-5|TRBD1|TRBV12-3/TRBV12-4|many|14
CASSAQGYGETQYF
TGTGCCAGCAGTGCACAGGGGTACGGTGAGACCCAGTACTTC
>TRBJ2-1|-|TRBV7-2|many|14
CASNPGGFYNEQFF
TGTGCCAGCAACCCCGGAGGGTTCTACAATGAGCAGTTCTTC
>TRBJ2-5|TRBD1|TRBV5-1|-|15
CASSFPDRGEETQYF
TGCGCCAGCAGCTTCCCAGACAGGGGAGAGGAGACCCAGTACTTC
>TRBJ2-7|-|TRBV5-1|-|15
CASSFSSVKPYEQYF
TGCGCCAGCAGCTTTTCCTCGGTCAAGCCCTACGAGCAGTACTTC
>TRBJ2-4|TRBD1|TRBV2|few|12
CASSDPGTGGYF
TGTGCCAGCAGTGACCCCGGGACAGGGGGATACTTC
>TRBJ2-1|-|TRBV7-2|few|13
CASSPRWGSEQFF
TGTGCCAGCAGCCCAAGGTGGGGGAGTGAGCAGTTCTTC
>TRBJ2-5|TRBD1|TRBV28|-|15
CASSRPTGGGETQYF
TGTGCCAGCAGCCGCCCCACAGGGGGCGGAGAGACCCAGTACTTC
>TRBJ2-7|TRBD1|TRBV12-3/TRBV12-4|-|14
CASSHRDRSYEQYF
TGTGCCAGCAGTCACCGGGACAGGTCCTACGAGCAGTACTTC
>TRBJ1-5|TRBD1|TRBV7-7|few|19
CASRLRGQGTLTGHQPQHF
TGTGCTAGCAGGCTTAGGGGACAGGGAACCCTCACAGGGCATCAGCCCCAGCATTTT
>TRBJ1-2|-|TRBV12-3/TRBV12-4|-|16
CASRPKGHANNYGYTF
TGTGCCAGCAGGCCGAAGGGCCACGCGAATAACTATGGCTACACCTTC
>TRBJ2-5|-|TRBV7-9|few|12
CASGQNQETQYF
TGTGCCAGCGGACAAAACCAAGAGACCCAGTACTTC
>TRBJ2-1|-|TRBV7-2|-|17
CASSLIGAAAFNNEQFF
TGTGCCAGCAGCTTAATTGGGGCGGCGGCTTTCAACAATGAGCAGTTCTTC
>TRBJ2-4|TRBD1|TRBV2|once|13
CASTTGWVAIQYF
TGTGCCAGCACGACAGGGTGGGTCGCCATTCAGTACTTC
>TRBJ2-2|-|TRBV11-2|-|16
CASSLVWGANTGELFF
TGTGCCAGCAGCTTAGTATGGGGGGCGAACACCGGGGAGCTGTTTTTT
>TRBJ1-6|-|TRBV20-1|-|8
CSALGPHF
TGCAGTGCCTTGGGCCCGCACTTT
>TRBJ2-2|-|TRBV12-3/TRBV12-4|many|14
CASSHGRDTGELFF
TGTGCCAGCAGCCATGGACGGGACACCGGGGAGCTGTTTTTT
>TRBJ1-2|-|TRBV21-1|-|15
CASSKAPGIYYGYTF
TGTGCCAGCAGCAAAGCCCCCGGGATCTACTATGGCTACACCTTC
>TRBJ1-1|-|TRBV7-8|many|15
CASSLVTGRNTEAFF
TGTGCCAGCAGCTTAGTTACAGGGAGGAACACTGAAGCTTTCTTT
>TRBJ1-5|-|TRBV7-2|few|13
CASSLVDGGPQHF
TGTGCCAGCAGCTTAGTAGATGGGGGGCCCCAGCATTTT
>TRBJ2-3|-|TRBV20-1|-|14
CSAEGHGSTDTQYF
TGCAGTGCCGAAGGTCACGGATCCACAGATACGCAGTATTTT
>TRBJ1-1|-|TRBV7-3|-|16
CASSPAPGRMNTEAFF
TGTGCCAGCAGCCCAGCCCCGGGGCGGATGAACACTGAAGCTTTCTTT
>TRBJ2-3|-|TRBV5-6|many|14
CASSRDRGGDTQYF
TGTGCCAGCAGCCGGGACCGAGGTGGGGATACGCAGTATTTT
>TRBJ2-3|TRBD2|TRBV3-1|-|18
CASSQDALAGGWADTQYF
TGTGCCAGCAGCCAAGATGCACTAGCGGGAGGATGGGCAGATACGCAGTATTTT
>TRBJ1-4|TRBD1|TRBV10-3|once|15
CAISEFRDRGEKLFF
TGTGCCATCAGTGAGTTCCGGGACAGGGGCGAAAAACTGTTTTTT
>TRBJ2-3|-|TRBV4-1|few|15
CASSQSWDSTDTQYF
TGCGCCAGCAGCCAATCGTGGGACTCCACAGATACGCAGTATTTT
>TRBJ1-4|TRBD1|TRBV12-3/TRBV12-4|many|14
CASSAQGLNEKLFF
TGTGCCAGCAGTGCACAGGGGCTTAATGAAAAACTGTTTTTT
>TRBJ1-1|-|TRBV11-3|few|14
CASSLQGKNTEAFF
TGTGCCAGCAGCTTACAGGGGAAGAACACTGAAGCTTTCTTT
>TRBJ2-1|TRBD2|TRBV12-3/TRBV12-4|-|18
CTSSLIRLAGVNYNEQFF
TGTACCAGCAGTTTAATTCGTCTAGCGGGGGTGAACTACAATGAGCAGTTCTTC
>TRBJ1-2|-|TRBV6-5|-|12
CACAGLNYGYTF
TGTGCCTGCGCAGGGTTAAACTATGGCTACACCTTC
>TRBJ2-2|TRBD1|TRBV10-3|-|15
CAIRIRDSSTGELFF
TGTGCCATCAGAATACGGGACAGTTCCACCGGGGAGCTGTTTTTT
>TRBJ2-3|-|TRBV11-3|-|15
CASSLTHSSTDTQYF
TGTGCCAGCAGCTTAACCCACTCTAGCACAGATACGCAGTATTTT
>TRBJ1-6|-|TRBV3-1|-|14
CASSRIGGNSPLHF
TGTGCCAGCAGCCGAATAGGGGGGAATTCACCCCTCCACTTT